Each of the 22 T cell receptor beta chains below was sequenced from the same sample in a study of cytomegalovirus exposure and HLA in healthy donors. The PCR made use of 60 Vbeta and 13 Jbeta primers. Using immunoSEQ multiplex PCR, the repertoire was profiled, and TCRdb retains in-frame clones only, with some absent. The profile shows over 45,000 clones, roughly four fifths of them singletons. Sequencing was done on a sample of PBMCs. All receptors come from a boy between 10 and 17 years old in good health and CMV-seropositive.

As concerns this clone: Additional DNA sequences in this sample encode the identical CDR3. The chain uses TRBV5-6 and TRBJ1-2, with D possibly TRBD1 on 5 matching bases. The V end was cut by 0 bases, the J end by 5 bases, with 8 bases between. This CDR3 is built from 13 residues. Germline CDR1 reads SGHDT; CDR2 reads YYEEEE. The CDR3 coding sequence is TGTGCCAGCAGCTTGGATCGGGGGTATGGCTACACCTTC. This gives the protein CASSLDRGYGYTF. The full variable domain, completed using reference TRBV5-6 and TRBJ1-2, is DAGVTQSPTHLIKTRGQQVTLRCSPKSGHDTVSWYQQALGQGPQFIFQYYEEEERQRGNFPDRFSGHQFPNYSSELNVNALLLGDSALYLCASSLDRGYGYTFGSGTRLTVV.

The V and J genes are TRBV5-6 and TRBJ2-7; 7 nucleotides align to TRBD2. Trimming cost V 4 bases and J 3 bases; bases outside gene matches: 4. Per germline, CDR1 SGHDT and CDR2 YYEEEE. The CDR3 totals 13 residues. The CDR3 sequence: CASSLGGVYEQYF. The CDR3 coding sequence is TGTGCCAGCAGCCTGGGGGGGGTCTACGAGCAGTACTTC.

This clone has a single count. This chain uses TRBV6-5 with TRBJ2-2, with 8 bases fitting TRBD1. The CDR3 is 13 amino acids. Germline V gene data show CDR1 as MNHEY and CDR2 as SVGAGI. The V gene end was trimmed by 6 bases and the J gene end by 6 bases; junction bases not matched to a gene: 3. The CDR3 loop is CASRDRVPGELFF. The CDR3 coding sequence is TGTGCCAGCAGGGACAGGGTCCCCGGGGAGCTGTTTTTT.

The chain couples TRBV5-6 to TRBJ1-1; no firm D call. This CDR3 region has 12 residues. Per germline, CDR1 SGHDT and CDR2 YYEEEE. Trimming cost V 4 bases and J 6 bases, with 10 bases left between them. CDR3 bases: TGTGCCAGCAGCCCGCGGCGATCTGAAGCTTTCTTT. It translates to CASSPRRSEAFF.

J is TRBJ2-7 and V is TRBV11-1, with 9 bases that match TRBD2. With V trimmed by 5 bases and J by 2 bases, 4 bases remained unmatched. The CDR3 extends over 14 amino acids. Germline loops: CDR1 SGHAT, CDR2 FQDESV (reference sequence). The chain's CDR3 is CASSRSGGPYEQYF. The CDR3 DNA is TGTGCCAGCAGCCGTAGCGGGGGTCCCTACGAGCAGTACTTC.

The chain couples TRBV6-6 to TRBJ1-3; the D is unclear. The V end was cut by 3 bases, the J end by 0 bases, with 12 bases between. The CDR3 covers 16 residues. CDR1 is MNHNY and CDR2 is SVGAGI in the germline V gene (reference sequence). CDR3 sequence (DNA): TGTGCCAGCAGTTATGGGCAGAGCAGCTCTGGAAACACCATATATTTT. Protein sequence: CASSYGQSSSGNTIYF.

The chain employs TRBV5-1 and TRBJ2-1; D ambiguous. CDR3 length: 15 residues. V was trimmed by 4 bases and J by 5 bases, leaving 16 bases between them. Germline assignment: CDR1 SGHRS and CDR2 YFSETQ. DNA for the CDR3: TGCGCCAGCAGCGGCAACCGGGTGGCCCACAATGAGCAGTTCTTC. Protein sequence: CASSGNRVAHNEQFF.

The chain joins TRBV5-5 to TRBJ2-5, with 7 bases lining up with TRBD1. This CDR3 comprises 14 residues. Germline V gives CDR1 SGHKS, CDR2 YYEKEE (reference sequence). Trimming took 5 bases from V and 3 from J; bases not matched to a gene: 7. CDR3 sequence: CASSPGTAKETQYF. CDR3 in DNA: TGTGCCAGCAGTCCCGGGACAGCAAAAGAGACCCAGTACTTC. The variable domain in full, with the rest retrieved from reference TRBV5-5 and TRBJ2-5, is DAGVTQSPTHLIKTRGQQVTLRCSPISGHKSVSWYQQVLGQGPQFIFQYYEKEERGRGNFPDRFSARQFPNYSSELNVNALLLGDSALYLCASSPGTAKETQYFGPGTRLLVL.

The chain has TRBV18 and TRBJ1-1; D is ambiguous. The CDR3 runs 15 residues. Germline CDR1 and CDR2: KGHSH and LQKENI. Trimming pared 5 bases from V and 0 bases from J, leaving 13 bases between. The chain's CDR3 is CASSDLGGVNTEAFF. As DNA, the CDR3 is TGTGCCAGCTCAGATCTAGGAGGAGTGAACACTGAAGCTTTCTTT.

The V and J genes are TRBV4-1 and TRBJ1-2, with D tentatively TRBD1 (6 bases). The CDR3 spans 15 residues. Germline V gene lookup returns CDR1 MGHRA and CDR2 YSYEKL. Trimming took off 1 base at V and 7 bases at J, with 16 bases between the two ends. CDR3 amino acids: CASSQVGGGRVGYTF. CDR3 sequence (DNA): TGCGCCAGCAGCCAAGTGGGAGGGGGGCGAGTTGGCTACACCTTC.

The CDR3 coding sequence is TGCGCCAGCAGCTTGGAGGGCGCGGGGAATGAGCAGTTCTTC. This gives the protein CASSLEGAGNEQFF. The V and J genes are TRBV5-1 and TRBJ2-1; maybe TRBD2 (6 bases). Per the germline V gene, CDR1 is SGHRS and CDR2 is YFSETQ. The V end was cut by 0 bases, the J end by 7 bases, with 11 bases between. The CDR3 covers 14 residues.

This chain joins TRBV2 and TRBJ1-5, with D unresolved. Trimming stripped 1 base from V and 4 bases from J, with 5 bases between. CDR3 size: 13 residues. Germline CDR1 SNHLY, CDR2 FYNNEI. CDR3 amino acids: CASSEGRNQPQHF. The CDR3 DNA is TGTGCCAGCAGTGAAGGCAGAAATCAGCCCCAGCATTTT.

This clone was counted only a few times. The chain couples TRBV7-3 to TRBJ2-5; 8 positions match TRBD2. CDR1 and CDR2 (germline): SGHTA, FQGTGA. This CDR3 is 15 amino acids long. V gave up 2 bases and J gave up 6 bases; unmatched junction bases: 8. CDR3 DNA: TGTGCCAGCAGCTTAGACGGGGGGGCCGGGAAGACCCAGTACTTC. Protein: CASSLDGGAGKTQYF.

The V and J genes are TRBV6-5 and TRBJ2-5; 7 nucleotides match TRBD2. Germline assignment: CDR1 MNHEY and CDR2 SVGAGI. The CDR3 is made up of 15 amino acids. Losses at the gene ends were 8 bases for V and 2 bases for J; bases not matched to a gene: 11. CDR3 in DNA: TGTGCCAGCCAACCGAGCGGGGCGACACAAGAGACCCAGTACTTC. Its translation is CASQPSGATQETQYF.

The V gene is TRBV6-5, the J gene TRBJ2-1, with D uncertain. CDR3 length: 13 residues. Germline V gene data show CDR1 as MNHEY and CDR2 as SVGAGI. The ends were cut back, 8 bases at V and 9 bases at J, with 17 bases in the middle. CDR3 residues: CASSLQVSSEQFF. CDR3 bases: TGTGCCAGCTCCCTCCAGGTGAGCTCTGAGCAGTTCTTC.

This sequence joins TRBV4-1 and TRBJ2-3; no clear D. V lost 2 bases and J 6 bases, leaving 3 bases between the germline ends. Germline CDR1 and CDR2: MGHRA and YSYEKL. The CDR3 is 11 residues long. The CDR3 loop reads CASSQPDTQYF. In DNA form, the CDR3 reads TGCGCCAGCAGCCAACCGGATACGCAGTATTTT.

The chain joins TRBV6-1 to TRBJ1-2; no clear D. Germline CDR1 is MNHNS and CDR2 is SASEGT. V lost 0 bases, J lost 8 bases, and 22 bases lay in between. The CDR3 runs 17 residues. The CDR3 region is CASSEAYGGGGPRGYTF. In DNA, the CDR3 is TGTGCCAGCAGTGAAGCATACGGTGGTGGCGGCCCGCGCGGCTACACCTTC.

This clone was seen a single time. The rearrangement uses TRBV18 and TRBJ2-4; 8 bases line up with TRBD2. The CDR3 loop spans 16 amino acids. The J segment lost 0 bases and the V segment lost 6 bases, leaving 7 bases of the junction unmatched. Germline CDR1 is KGHSH and CDR2 is LQKENI. The CDR3 DNA reads TGTGCCAGCTCTCATGAGCGGGGGCTAGCCAAAAACATTCAGTACTTC. Translating it yields CASSHERGLAKNIQYF.

The V and J genes are TRBV18 and TRBJ2-7; 8 bases agree with TRBD2. Unmatched junction bases numbered 7, after V lost 1 base and J lost 5 bases. Germline lookup yields CDR1 KGHSH and CDR2 LQKENI. The CDR3 spans 15 residues. CDR3 protein: CASSPLLSGRDEQYF. The DNA of the CDR3 is TGTGCCAGCTCACCACTCCTTTCCGGGAGGGACGAGCAGTACTTC.

The chain carries TRBV7-2 and TRBJ2-7, with no clear D. The CDR3 consists of 11 residues. CDR1 and CDR2 from the germline V gene are SGHTA and FQGNSA. V lost 4 bases and J 2 bases, leaving 3 bases between the germline ends. As DNA, the CDR3 is TGTGCCAGCAGCTCAACCTACGAGCAGTACTTC. Protein product: CASSSTYEQYF.

The chain is built from TRBV5-6 and TRBJ1-2, with 9 nucleotides matching TRBD1. This CDR3 region has 14 residues. The junction had 7 bases not matched to a gene; V was cut back by 6 bases and J by 4 bases. Germline V lookup: CDR1 SGHDT, CDR2 YYEEEE. This CDR3 reads CASMRRQGVYGYTF. The CDR3 DNA follows: TGTGCCAGCATGAGGAGACAGGGGGTCTATGGCTACACCTTC.

The rearrangement uses TRBV4-1 and TRBJ1-5, with 8 bases fitting TRBD1. With 3 bases clipped from V and 7 bases from J, the junction kept 2 bases outside the gene matches. The CDR3 has 13 residues. Germline-derived CDR1 and CDR2 are MGHRA and YSYEKL. CDR3 protein: CASSQTGDQPQHF. CDR3 nucleotide sequence: TGCGCCAGCAGCCAGACAGGGGACCAGCCCCAGCATTTT.